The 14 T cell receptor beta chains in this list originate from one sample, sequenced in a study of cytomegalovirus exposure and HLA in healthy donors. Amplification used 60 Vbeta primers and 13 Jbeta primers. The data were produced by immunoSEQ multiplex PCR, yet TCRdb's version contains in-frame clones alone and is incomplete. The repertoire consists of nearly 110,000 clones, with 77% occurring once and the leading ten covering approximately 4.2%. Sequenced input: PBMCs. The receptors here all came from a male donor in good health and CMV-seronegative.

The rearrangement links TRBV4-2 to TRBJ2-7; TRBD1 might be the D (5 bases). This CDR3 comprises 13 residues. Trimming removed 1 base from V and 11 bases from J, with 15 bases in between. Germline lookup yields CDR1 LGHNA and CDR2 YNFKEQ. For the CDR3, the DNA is TGTGCCAGCAGCCAAGCCGAGGCCCCAGGGAAGTACTTC. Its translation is CASSQAEAPGKYF.

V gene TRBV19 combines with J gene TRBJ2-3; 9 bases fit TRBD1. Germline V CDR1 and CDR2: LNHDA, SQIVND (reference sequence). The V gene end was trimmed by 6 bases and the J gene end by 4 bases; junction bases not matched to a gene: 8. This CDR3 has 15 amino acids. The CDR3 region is CASSNWDRDADTQYF. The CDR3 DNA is TGTGCCAGTAGCAATTGGGACAGGGACGCAGATACGCAGTATTTT.

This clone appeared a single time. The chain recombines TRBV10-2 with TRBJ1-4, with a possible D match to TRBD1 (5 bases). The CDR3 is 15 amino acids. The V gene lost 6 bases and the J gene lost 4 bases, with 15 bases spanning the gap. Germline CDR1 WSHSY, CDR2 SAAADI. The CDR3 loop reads CASREAGGVNEKLFF. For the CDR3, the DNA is TGCGCCAGCAGGGAAGCTGGAGGGGTTAATGAAAAACTGTTTTTT.

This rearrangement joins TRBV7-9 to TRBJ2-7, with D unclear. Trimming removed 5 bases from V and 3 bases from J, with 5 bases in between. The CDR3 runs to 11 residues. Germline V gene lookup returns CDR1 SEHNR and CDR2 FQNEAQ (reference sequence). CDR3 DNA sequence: TGTGCCAGCAGCCCCGTCTACGAGCAGTACTTC. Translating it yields CASSPVYEQYF.

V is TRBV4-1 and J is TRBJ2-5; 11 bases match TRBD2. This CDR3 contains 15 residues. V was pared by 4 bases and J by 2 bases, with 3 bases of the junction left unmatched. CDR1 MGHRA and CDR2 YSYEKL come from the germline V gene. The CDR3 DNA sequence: TGCGCCAGCAGCCGACTAGCGGGGACTCAAGAGACCCAGTACTTC. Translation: CASSRLAGTQETQYF.

For the CDR3, the DNA is TGTGCCATCAGGGACAGTTACATGAACACTGAAGCTTTCTTT. Its translation: CAIRDSYMNTEAFF. The chain couples TRBV10-3 to TRBJ1-1; D is possibly TRBD1 (6 bases). Germline values: CDR1 ENHRY, CDR2 SYGVKD. The CDR3 totals 14 residues. Trimming removed 6 bases at V and 0 bases at J, with 11 bases between.

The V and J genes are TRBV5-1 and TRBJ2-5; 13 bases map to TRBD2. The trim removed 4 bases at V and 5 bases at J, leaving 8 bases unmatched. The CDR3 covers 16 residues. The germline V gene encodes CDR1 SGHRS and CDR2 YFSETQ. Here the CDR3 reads CASSLLGLAGTETQYF. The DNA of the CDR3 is TGCGCCAGCAGCCTACTGGGACTAGCGGGAACGGAGACCCAGTACTTC.

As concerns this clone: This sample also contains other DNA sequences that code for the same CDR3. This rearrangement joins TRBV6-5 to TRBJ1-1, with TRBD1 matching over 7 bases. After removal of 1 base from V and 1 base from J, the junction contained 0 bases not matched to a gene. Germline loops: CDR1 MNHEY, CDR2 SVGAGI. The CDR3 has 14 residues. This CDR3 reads CASSYYRGNTEAFF. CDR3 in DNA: TGTGCCAGCAGTTACTACAGGGGGAACACTGAAGCTTTCTTT.

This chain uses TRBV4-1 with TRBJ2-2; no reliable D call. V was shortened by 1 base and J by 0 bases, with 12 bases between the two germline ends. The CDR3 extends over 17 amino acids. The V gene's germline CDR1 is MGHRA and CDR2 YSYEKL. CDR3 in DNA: TGCGCCAGCAGCCAAGTTGCGATTCTGCCGAACACCGGGGAGCTGTTTTTT. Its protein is CASSQVAILPNTGELFF.

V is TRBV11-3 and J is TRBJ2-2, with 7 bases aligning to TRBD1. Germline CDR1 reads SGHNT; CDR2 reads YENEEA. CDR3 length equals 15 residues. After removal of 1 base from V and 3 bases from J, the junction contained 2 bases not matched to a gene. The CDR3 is CASSLGGTDTGELFF. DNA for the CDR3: TGTGCCAGCAGCTTAGGGGGGACAGACACCGGGGAGCTGTTTTTT.

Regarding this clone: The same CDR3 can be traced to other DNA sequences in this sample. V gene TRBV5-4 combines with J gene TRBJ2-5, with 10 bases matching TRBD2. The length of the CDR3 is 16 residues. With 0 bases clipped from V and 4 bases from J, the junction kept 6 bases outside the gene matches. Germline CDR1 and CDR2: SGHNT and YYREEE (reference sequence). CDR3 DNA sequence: TGTGCCAGCAGCTTGGACTCTAGCGGGAGTAGAGAGACCCAGTACTTC. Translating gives CASSLDSSGSRETQYF.

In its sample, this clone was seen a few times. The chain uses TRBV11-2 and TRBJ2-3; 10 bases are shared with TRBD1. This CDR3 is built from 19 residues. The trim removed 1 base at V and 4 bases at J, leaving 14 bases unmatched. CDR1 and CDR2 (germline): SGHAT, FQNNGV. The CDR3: CASSLVDRGFARGPDTQYF. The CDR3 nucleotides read TGTGCCAGCAGCTTAGTGGACAGGGGGTTTGCTAGGGGTCCAGATACGCAGTATTTT.

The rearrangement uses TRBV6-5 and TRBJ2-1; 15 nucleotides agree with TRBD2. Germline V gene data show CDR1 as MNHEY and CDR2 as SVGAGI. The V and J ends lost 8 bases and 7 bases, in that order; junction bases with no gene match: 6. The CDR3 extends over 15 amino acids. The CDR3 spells CASLGLAGGWNEQFF. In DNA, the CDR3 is TGTGCCAGCCTCGGACTAGCGGGAGGGTGGAATGAGCAGTTCTTC.

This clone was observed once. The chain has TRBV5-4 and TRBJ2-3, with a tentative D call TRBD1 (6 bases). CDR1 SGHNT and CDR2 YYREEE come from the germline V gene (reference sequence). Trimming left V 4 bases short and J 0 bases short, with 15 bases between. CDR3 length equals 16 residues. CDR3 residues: CASSPGHQSSTDTQYF. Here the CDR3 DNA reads TGTGCCAGCAGCCCGGGACACCAGTCTAGCACAGATACGCAGTATTTT.